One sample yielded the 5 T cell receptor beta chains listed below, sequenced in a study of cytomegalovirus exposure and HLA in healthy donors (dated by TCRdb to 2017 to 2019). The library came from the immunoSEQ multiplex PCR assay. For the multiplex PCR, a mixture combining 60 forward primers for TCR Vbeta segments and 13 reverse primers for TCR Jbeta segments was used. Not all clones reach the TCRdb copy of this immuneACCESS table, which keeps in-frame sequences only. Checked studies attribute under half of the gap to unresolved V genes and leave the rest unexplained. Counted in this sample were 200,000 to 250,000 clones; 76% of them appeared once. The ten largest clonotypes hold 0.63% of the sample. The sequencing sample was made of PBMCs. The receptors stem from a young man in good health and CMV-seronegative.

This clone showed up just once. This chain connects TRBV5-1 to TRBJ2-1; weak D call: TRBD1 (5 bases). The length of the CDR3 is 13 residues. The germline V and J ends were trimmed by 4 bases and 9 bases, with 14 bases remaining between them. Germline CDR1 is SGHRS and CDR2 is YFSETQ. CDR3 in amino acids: CASSGTQGIEQFF. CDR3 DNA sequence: TGCGCCAGCAGCGGTACCCAGGGTATTGAGCAGTTCTTC.

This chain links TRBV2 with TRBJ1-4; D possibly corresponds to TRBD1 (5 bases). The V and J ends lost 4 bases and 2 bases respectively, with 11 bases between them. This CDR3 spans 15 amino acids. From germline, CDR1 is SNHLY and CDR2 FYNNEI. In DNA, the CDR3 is TGTGCCAGCAGTGCCCGCGGGACGACTAATGAAAAACTGTTTTTT. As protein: CASSARGTTNEKLFF.

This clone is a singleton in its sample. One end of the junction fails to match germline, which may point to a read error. This chain's CDR3 is CSSRHNWGESSTEAFF. CDR3 sequence (DNA): TGTTCCAGCAGGCACAACTGGGGGGAGTCGAGTACTGAAGCTTTCTTT. The chain couples TRBV7-9 to TRBJ1-1; possibly TRBD1 for D (5 bases). CDR3 length: 16 residues. Germline CDR1 reads SEHNR; CDR2 reads FQNEAQ (reference sequence).

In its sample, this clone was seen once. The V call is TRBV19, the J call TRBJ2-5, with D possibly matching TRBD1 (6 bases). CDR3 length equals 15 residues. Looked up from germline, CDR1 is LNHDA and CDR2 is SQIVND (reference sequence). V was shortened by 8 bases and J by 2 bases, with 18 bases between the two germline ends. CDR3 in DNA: TGTGCCAGTGGAGTGGGGCAGGGGCTTCAAGAGACCCAGTACTTC. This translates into CASGVGQGLQETQYF. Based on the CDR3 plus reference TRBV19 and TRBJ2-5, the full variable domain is DGGITQSPKYLFRKEGQNVTLSCEQNLNHDAMYWYRQDPGQGLRLIYYSQIVNDFQKGDIAEGYSVSREKKESFPLTVTSAQKNPTAFYLCASGVGQGLQETQYFGPGTRLLVL.

CDR3 coding DNA: TGTGCCAGCAGCTTATGGGTGGGCGTTAACTCAGGCGAGCAGTACTTC. The encoded protein is CASSLWVGVNSGEQYF. The chain links TRBV11-2 to TRBJ2-7; no clear D. Trimming removed 2 bases at V and 6 bases at J, with 20 bases between. The CDR3 sequence is 16 residues long. Germline V gives CDR1 SGHAT, CDR2 FQNNGV.